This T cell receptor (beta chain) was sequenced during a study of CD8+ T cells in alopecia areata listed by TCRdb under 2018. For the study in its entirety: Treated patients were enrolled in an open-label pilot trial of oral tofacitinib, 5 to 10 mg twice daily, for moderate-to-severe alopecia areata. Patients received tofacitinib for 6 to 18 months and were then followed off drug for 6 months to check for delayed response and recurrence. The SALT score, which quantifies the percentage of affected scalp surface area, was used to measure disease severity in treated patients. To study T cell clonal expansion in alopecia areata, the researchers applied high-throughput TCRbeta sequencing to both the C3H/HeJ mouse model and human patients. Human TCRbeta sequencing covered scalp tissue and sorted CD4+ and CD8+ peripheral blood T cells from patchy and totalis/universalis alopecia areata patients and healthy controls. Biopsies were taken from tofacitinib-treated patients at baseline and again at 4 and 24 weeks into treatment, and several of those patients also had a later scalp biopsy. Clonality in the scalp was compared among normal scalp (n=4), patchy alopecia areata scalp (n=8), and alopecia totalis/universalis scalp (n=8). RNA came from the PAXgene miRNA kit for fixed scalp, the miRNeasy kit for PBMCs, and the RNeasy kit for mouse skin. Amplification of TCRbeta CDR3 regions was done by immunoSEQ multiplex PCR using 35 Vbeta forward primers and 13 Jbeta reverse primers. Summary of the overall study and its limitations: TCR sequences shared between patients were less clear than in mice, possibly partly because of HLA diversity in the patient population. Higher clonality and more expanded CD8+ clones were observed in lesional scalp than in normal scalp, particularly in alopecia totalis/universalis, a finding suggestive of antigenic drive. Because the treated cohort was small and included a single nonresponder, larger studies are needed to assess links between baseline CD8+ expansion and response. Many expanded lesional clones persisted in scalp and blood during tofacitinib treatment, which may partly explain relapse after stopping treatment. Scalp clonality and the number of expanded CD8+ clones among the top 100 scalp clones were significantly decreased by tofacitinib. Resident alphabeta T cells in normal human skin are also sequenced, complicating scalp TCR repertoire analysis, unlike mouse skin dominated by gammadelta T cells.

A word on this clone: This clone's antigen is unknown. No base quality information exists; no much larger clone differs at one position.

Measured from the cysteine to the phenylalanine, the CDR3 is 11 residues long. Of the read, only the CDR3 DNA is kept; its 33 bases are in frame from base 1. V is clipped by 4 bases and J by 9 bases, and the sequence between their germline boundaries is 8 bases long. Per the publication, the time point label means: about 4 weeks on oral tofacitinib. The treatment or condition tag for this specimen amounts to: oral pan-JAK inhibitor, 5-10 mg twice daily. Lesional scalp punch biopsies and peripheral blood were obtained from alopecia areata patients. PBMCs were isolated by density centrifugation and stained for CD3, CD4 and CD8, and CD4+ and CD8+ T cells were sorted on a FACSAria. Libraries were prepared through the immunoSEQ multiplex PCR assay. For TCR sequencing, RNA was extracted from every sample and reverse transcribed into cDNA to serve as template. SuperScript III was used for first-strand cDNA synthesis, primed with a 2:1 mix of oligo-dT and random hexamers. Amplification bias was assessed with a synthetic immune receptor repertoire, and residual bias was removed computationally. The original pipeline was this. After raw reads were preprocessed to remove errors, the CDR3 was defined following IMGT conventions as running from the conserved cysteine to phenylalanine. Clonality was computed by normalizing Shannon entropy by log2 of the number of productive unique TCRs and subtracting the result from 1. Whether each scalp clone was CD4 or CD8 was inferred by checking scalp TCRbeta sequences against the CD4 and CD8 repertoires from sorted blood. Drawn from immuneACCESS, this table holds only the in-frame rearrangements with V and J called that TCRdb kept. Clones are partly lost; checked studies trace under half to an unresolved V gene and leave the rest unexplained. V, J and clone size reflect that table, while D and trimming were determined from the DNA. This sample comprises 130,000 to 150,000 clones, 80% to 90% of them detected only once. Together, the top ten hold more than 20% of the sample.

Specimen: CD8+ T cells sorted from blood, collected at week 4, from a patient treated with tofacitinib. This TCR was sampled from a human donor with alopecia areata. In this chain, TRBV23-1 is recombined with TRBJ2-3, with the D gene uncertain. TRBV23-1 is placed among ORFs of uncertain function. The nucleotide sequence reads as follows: TGCGCCAGCAGTCTTCGGCTGACGCAGTATTTT. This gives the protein CASSLRLTQYF.